The rows below give T cell receptor beta chains drawn from one sample of a study of chemoradiotherapy in HPV16-positive cancers. TCRdb keeps only in-frame clones here, not all; method: immunoSEQ multiplex PCR. This sample has some 11,000 clones; about three fifths occur once, and the top ten carry approximately 15%. Collection of the sample occurred from a patient who underwent chemoradiotherapy. The source of these receptors is a human donor with HPV-associated anogenital cancer. The CDR3 runs from the conserved cysteine through the conserved F or W. A D gene is named only where the DNA matches it firmly. Rows give clone size only sometimes, using once, few, many, or a class for an expanded clone.

V gene,clone size,J gene,D gene,CDR3 DNA,CDR3 protein
TRBV6-5,-,TRBJ1-2,-,TGTGCCAGCAGTTTGGGAGGTAACTATGGCTACACCTTC,CASSLGGNYGYTF
TRBV2,-,TRBJ1-5,TRBD1,TGTGCCAGCAAACAGGGGGCTAACCCCAATCAGCCCCAGCATTTT,CASKQGANPNQPQHF
TRBV15,few,TRBJ2-1,-,TGTGCCACCAGTCAAAATCCGCGAGGTGGAGAGCAGTTCTTC,CATSQNPRGGEQFF
TRBV30,-,TRBJ1-1,-,TGTGCCTGGAGTTGGGTAGAAAACACTGAAGCTTTCTTT,CAWSWVENTEAFF
TRBV4-2,-,TRBJ1-5,TRBD1,TGTGCCAGCAGCCATCGCATGGGGACAGATAGCAATCAGCCCCAGCATTTT,CASSHRMGTDSNQPQHF
TRBV7-8,few,TRBJ2-3,TRBD2,TGTGCCAGCAGCTTAGGGACTAGCGGGGGCACGGCAGATACGCAGTATTTT,CASSLGTSGGTADTQYF
TRBV19,few,TRBJ1-5,TRBD1,TGTGCCAGTAGGGACAGGGGAACAGGGACGGGTCAGCCCCAGCATTTT,CASRDRGTGTGQPQHF
TRBV28,-,TRBJ2-3,TRBD2,TGTGCCAGCAGTTTTCCCCCGCTAGCGGGGGCGCTTGATACGCAGTATTTT,CASSFPPLAGALDTQYF
TRBV7-9,-,TRBJ2-3,TRBD2,TGTGCCAGCAGCCAGGGTGGGACTAGCGGGAGAGGTGTCCCAGATACGCAGTATTTT,CASSQGGTSGRGVPDTQYF
TRBV9,few,TRBJ2-3,TRBD2,TGTGCCAGCAGCGTAGGGAATAGCGGGGCCACAGATACGCAGTATTTT,CASSVGNSGATDTQYF
TRBV10-2,-,TRBJ1-1,TRBD1,TGCGCCAGCAGTGAGGGGGAAGACAGGGGGCTCACTGAAGCTTTCTTT,CASSEGEDRGLTEAFF
TRBV28,-,TRBJ2-4,-,TGTGCCACTGGAAGGAGAGAAATAAACATTCAGTACTTC,CATGRREINIQYF
TRBV5-1,-,TRBJ2-1,TRBD2,TGCGCCAGCAGCTTTAATGCGGGGGGGCTCAATGAGCAGTTCTTC,CASSFNAGGLNEQFF
TRBV9,-,TRBJ1-6,-,TGTGCCAGCAGCGTAGCCGGGGTTGGTTCACCCCTCCACTTT,CASSVAGVGSPLHF
TRBV30,-,TRBJ2-1,-,TGTGCCTGGAGTGAGGCACCTCTAGCGCCATTTGATAATGAGCAGTTCTTC,CAWSEAPLAPFDNEQFF
TRBV18,-,TRBJ2-1,-,TGTGCCAGCTCGCTTCAGGAGAGCTCCTACAATGAGCAGTTCTTC,CASSLQESSYNEQFF
TRBV7-8,-,TRBJ2-7,-,TGTGCCAGCAGCTTACAGGGGAGCTCCTACGAGCAGTACTTC,CASSLQGSSYEQYF
TRBV6-6,-,TRBJ1-1,-,TGTGCCAGCAGGTCCGGGACTGAAGCTTTCTTT,CASRSGTEAFF
TRBV11-3,-,TRBJ1-5,-,TGTGCCAGCAGCTTAACGTCATCGGGCAATCAGCCCCAGCATTTT,CASSLTSSGNQPQHF
TRBV28,-,TRBJ2-7,TRBD1,TGTGCCAGCAGTTCACTTTCAGGGGGCTCCTACGAGCAGTACTTC,CASSSLSGGSYEQYF
TRBV5-1,-,TRBJ2-1,TRBD2,TGCGCCAGCAGCGCCCGAGGTAGCGGGTGGTACAATGAGCAGTTCTTC,CASSARGSGWYNEQFF
TRBV7-3,-,TRBJ2-3,-,TGTGCCAGCAGCTTAAATCCCAATTGGCGGGGGCCAGGTAAGCCTCCTAGCACAGATACGCAGTATTTT,CASSLNPNWRGPGKPPSTDTQYF
TRBV7-3,-,TRBJ1-1,-,TGTGCCAGCAGCTTCAGGGCGAATACTGAAGCTTTCTTT,CASSFRANTEAFF
TRBV6-5,-,TRBJ2-2,-,TGTGCCAGCAGTAAGCGGAGGGGGGAGCTGTTTTTT,CASSKRRGELFF
TRBV27,once,TRBJ2-3,TRBD2,TGTGCCAGCGCATCACACTTAGCGGGAGGGCCGTATACGCAGTATTTT,CASASHLAGGPYTQYF
TRBV6-1,-,TRBJ1-5,-,TGTGCCACGCTACAGGGCGGCAATCAGCCCCAGCATTTT,CATLQGGNQPQHF
TRBV5-6,-,TRBJ2-7,TRBD1,TGTGCCAGCAGCTTCTACAGGGGGAAGAACGAGCAGTACTTC,CASSFYRGKNEQYF
TRBV18,few,TRBJ1-1,-,TGTGCCAGCTCCCCCGAAGCTTTCTTT,CASSPEAFF
TRBV5-4,-,TRBJ2-5,-,TGTGCCAGCAGGGGGGGACAGCCCCAAGAGACCCAGTACTTC,CASRGGQPQETQYF
TRBV9,-,TRBJ2-2,TRBD2,TGTGCCAGCAGCGTAGGTACTAGCGGCAACACCGGGGAGCTGTTTTTT,CASSVGTSGNTGELFF
TRBV6-6,-,TRBJ2-7,-,TGTGCCACATCTGCACGGAACGAGCAGTACTTC,CATSARNEQYF
TRBV7-9,few,TRBJ2-1,TRBD1,TGTGCCAGCAGCTCATCACACAGGGGAATAAAGGAGCAGTTCTTC,CASSSSHRGIKEQFF
TRBV7-2,few,TRBJ2-3,-,TGTGCCAGCAGCCCCCGCCGAGGCACAGATACGCAGTATTTT,CASSPRRGTDTQYF
TRBV7-2,-,TRBJ2-2,TRBD1,TGTGCCAGCAGCTCTCGGGACAGCCCAACCGGGGAGCTGTTTTTT,CASSSRDSPTGELFF
TRBV4-3,-,TRBJ1-1,TRBD1,TGCGCCAGCAGCAAGACAGGGGGAAGGGACACTGAAGCTTTCTTT,CASSKTGGRDTEAFF
TRBV5-1,-,TRBJ2-3,TRBD2,TGCGCCAGCAGCTCCCAGTGGACTAGCGGGGGGGCAGATACGCAGTATTTT,CASSSQWTSGGADTQYF
TRBV18,few,TRBJ2-7,-,TGTGCCAGCTCTCCCGCGAGGAACCCATACGAGCAGTACTTC,CASSPARNPYEQYF
TRBV7-9,once,TRBJ1-6,-,TGTGCCAGCAGCCACTCCGGGACGCGCGGGGTATCACCCCTCCACTTT,CASSHSGTRGVSPLHF
TRBV7-3,-,TRBJ2-1,TRBD2,TGTGCCAGCAGCACCGGGACTAGCGGCGGAGATGAGCAGTTCTTC,CASSTGTSGGDEQFF
TRBV27,once,TRBJ1-2,-,TGTGCCAGCAAATTCGCTACTTCGGCACCGTCTAACTATGGCTACACCTTC,CASKFATSAPSNYGYTF
TRBV29-1,few,TRBJ2-7,TRBD1,TGCAGCGTTGGGACAGGGGGTTACGAGCAGTACTTC,CSVGTGGYEQYF
TRBV7-2,-,TRBJ2-5,-,TGTGCCAGCAGCTTTACCAGGGGAGAGACCCAGTACTTC,CASSFTRGETQYF
TRBV10-1,-,TRBJ2-1,-,TGCGCCAGGGAGGGACGGGGAGACAATGAGCAGTTCTTC,CAREGRGDNEQFF
TRBV28,-,TRBJ2-7,-,TGTGCCAGCACCGATATGGTATACGAGCAGTACTTC,CASTDMVYEQYF
TRBV19,-,TRBJ1-3,TRBD1,TGTGCCAGTAGTATAGGGACAGGGGCCTCTGGAAACACCATATATTTT,CASSIGTGASGNTIYF
TRBV21-1,few,TRBJ2-6,-,TGTGCCAGCATCCTGGACAGGGGGAGAGGGGCCAACGTCCTGACTTTC,CASILDRGRGANVLTF
TRBV4-3,-,TRBJ1-3,-,TGCGCCAGCAGCCAGGGACGGTACTCTGGAAACACCATATATTTT,CASSQGRYSGNTIYF
TRBV19,-,TRBJ2-5,TRBD2,TGTGCCAGTAGTATAGGTAGCGGGGGCGGGGAGACCCAGTACTTC,CASSIGSGGGETQYF